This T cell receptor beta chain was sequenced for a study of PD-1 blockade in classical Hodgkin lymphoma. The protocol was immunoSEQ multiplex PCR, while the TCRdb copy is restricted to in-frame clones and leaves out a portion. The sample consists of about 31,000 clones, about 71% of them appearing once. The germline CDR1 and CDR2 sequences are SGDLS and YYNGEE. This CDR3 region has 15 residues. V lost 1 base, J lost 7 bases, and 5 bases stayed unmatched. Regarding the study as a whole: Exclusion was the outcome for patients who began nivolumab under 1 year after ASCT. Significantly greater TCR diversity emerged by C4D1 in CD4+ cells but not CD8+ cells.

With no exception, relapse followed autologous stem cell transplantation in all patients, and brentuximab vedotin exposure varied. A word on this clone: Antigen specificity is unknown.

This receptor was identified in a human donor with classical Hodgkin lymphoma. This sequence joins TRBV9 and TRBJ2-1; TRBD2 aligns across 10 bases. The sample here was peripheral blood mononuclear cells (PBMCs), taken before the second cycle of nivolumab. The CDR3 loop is CASSVRVSGGNEQFF. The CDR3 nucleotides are TGTGCCAGCAGCGTAAGGGTTAGCGGGGGGAATGAGCAGTTCTTC.